The sequence of this T cell receptor beta chain was determined in a study of beta chain features in type 1 diabetes. Expressed TCRB transcripts got sequenced, as all isolated RNA was reverse transcribed. Some clones are missing from TCRdb's copy, which holds only in-frame ones; the method was immunoSEQ multiplex PCR. The table has under 550,000 clones, about an eighth seen once. In its sample, this clone was seen a few times. CDR1 and CDR2 from the germline V gene are KGHSH and LQKENI. Deletions cut 4 bases from V and 5 bases from J, with 9 bases between. This CDR3 contains 12 residues. The sequence derives from a woman under 30 in good health. The sequenced sample consisted of naive CD4+ T cells from blood. The rearrangement links TRBV18 to TRBJ2-7; D is undetermined. The CDR3 DNA follows: TGTGCCAGCTCACGGAATCGGGACGAGCAGTACTTC. Residues: CASSRNRDEQYF.